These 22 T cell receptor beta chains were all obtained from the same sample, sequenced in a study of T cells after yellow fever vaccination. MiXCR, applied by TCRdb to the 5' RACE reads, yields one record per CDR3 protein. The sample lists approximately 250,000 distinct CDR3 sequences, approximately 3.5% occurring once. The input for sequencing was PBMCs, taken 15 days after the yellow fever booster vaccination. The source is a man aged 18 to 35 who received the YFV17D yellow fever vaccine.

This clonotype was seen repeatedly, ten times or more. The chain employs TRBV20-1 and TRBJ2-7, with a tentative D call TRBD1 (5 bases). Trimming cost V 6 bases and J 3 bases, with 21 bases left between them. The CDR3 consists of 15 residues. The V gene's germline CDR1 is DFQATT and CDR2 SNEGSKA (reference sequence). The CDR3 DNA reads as TGCAGTGCGAAGCCTCTACCGACAGATTTCTACGAGCAGTACTTC. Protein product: CSAKPLPTDFYEQYF.

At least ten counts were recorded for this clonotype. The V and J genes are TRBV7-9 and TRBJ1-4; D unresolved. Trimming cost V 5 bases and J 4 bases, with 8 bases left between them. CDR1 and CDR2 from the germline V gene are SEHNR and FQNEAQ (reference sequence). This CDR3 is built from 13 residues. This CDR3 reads CASSPGRNEKLFF. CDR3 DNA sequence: TGTGCCAGCAGCCCCGGGCGTAATGAAAAACTGTTTTTT.

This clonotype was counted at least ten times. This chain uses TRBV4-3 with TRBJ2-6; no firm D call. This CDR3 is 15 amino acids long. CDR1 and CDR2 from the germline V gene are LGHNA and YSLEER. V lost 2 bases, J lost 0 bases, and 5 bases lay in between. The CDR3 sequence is CASSQLISGANVLTF. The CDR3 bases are TGCGCCAGCAGCCAATTGATCTCTGGGGCCAACGTCCTGACTTTC.

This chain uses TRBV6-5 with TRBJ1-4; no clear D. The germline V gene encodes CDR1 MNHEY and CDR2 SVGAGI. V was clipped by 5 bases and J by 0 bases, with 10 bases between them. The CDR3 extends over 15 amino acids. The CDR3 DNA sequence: TGTGCCAGCAGTGCCTCCCTGGCAACTAATGAAAAACTGTTTTTT. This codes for CASSASLATNEKLFF.

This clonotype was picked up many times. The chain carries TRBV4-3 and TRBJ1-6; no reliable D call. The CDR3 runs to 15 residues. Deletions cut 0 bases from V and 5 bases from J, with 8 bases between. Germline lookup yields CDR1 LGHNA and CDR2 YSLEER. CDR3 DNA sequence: TGCGCCAGCAGCCAAGAAATTGGGGATAATTCACCCCTCCACTTT. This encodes CASSQEIGDNSPLHF.

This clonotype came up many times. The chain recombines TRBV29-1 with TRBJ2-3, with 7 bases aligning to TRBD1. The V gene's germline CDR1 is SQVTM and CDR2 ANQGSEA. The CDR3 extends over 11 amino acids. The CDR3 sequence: CTGQNTDTQYF. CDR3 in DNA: TGCACGGGACAGAACACAGATACGCAGTATTTT.

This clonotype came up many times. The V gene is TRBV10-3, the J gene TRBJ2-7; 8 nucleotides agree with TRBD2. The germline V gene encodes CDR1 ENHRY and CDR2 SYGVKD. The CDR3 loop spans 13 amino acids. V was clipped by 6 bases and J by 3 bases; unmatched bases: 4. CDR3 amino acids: CAIRAREGYEQYV. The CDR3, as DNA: TGTGCCATCAGGGCCCGGGAGGGCTACGAGCAGTACGTC.

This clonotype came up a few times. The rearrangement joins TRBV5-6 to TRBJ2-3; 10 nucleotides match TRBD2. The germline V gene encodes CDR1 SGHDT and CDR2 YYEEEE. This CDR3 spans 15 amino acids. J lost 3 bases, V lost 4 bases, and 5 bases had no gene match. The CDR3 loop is CASSQAGGLTDTQYF. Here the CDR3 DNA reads TGTGCCAGCAGCCAAGCGGGGGGGCTAACAGATACGCAGTATTTT.

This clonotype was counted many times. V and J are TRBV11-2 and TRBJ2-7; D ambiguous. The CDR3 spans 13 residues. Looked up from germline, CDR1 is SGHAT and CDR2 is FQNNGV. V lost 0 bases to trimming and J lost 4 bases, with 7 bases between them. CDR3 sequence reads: CASSLDLTYEQYF. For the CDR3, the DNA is TGTGCCAGCAGCTTAGACTTAACTTACGAGCAGTACTTC. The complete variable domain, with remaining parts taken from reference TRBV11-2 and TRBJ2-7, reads EAGVAQSPRYKIIEKRQSVAFWCNPISGHATLYWYQQILGQGPKLLIQFQNNGVVDDSQLPKDRFSAERLKGVDSTLKIQPAKLEDSAVYLCASSLDLTYEQYFGPGTRLTVT.

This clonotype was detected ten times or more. The CDR3 spells CSVVGGLDTEAFF. The CDR3 coding sequence is TGCAGCGTTGTCGGGGGGTTAGACACTGAAGCTTTCTTT. The chain recombines TRBV29-1 with TRBJ1-1; perhaps TRBD1 as D (5 bases). The CDR3 length is 13 residues. Trimming stripped 4 bases from V and 3 bases from J, with 12 bases between. CDR1 is SQVTM, CDR2 ANQGSEA, per germline. Filled out from reference TRBV29-1 and TRBJ1-1, the complete variable domain reads SAVISQKPSRDICQRGTSLTIQCQVDSQVTMMFWYRQQPGQSLTLIATANQGSEATYESGFVIDKFPISRPNLTFSTLTVSNMSPEDSSIYLCSVVGGLDTEAFFGQGTRLTVV.

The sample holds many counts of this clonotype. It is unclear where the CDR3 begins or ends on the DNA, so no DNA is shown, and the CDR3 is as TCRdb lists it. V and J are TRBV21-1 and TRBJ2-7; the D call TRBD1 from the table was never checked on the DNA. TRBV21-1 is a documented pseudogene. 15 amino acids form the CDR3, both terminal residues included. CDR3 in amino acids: CASSKVGTGSTGQYV.

CDR3 nucleotides: TGTGCCAGTAGTATAGGGTTTGCCGGCTATTCACCCCTCCACTTT. It translates to CASSIGFAGYSPLHF. The V call is TRBV19, the J call TRBJ1-6; no clear D gene. There are 15 residues in the CDR3. Germline CDR1 LNHDA, CDR2 SQIVND (reference sequence). V gave up 1 base and J gave up 8 bases, with 12 bases separating them.

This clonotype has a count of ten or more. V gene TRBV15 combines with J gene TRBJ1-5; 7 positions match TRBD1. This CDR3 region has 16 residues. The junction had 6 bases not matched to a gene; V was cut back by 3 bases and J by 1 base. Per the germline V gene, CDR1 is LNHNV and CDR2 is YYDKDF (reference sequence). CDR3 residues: CATSRHGTDSNQPQHF. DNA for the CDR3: TGTGCCACCAGCAGGCACGGGACAGACAGCAATCAGCCCCAGCATTTT. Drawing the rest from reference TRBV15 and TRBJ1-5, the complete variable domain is DAMVIQNPRYQVTQFGKPVTLSCSQTLNHNVMYWYQQKSSQAPKLLFHYYDKDFNNEADTPDNFQSRRPNTSFCFLDIRSPGLGDTAMYLCATSRHGTDSNQPQHFGDGTRLSIL.

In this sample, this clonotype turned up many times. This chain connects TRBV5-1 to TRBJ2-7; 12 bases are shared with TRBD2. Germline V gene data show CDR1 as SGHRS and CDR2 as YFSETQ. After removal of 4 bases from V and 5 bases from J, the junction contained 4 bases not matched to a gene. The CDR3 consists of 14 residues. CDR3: CASSTLAGGNEQYF. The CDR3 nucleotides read TGCGCCAGCAGCACGCTAGCGGGGGGGAACGAGCAGTACTTC.

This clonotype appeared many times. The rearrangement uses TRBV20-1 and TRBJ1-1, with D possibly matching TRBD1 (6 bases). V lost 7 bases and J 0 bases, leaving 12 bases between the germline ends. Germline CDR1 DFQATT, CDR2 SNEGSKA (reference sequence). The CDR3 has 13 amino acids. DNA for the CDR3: TGCAGTGTACCCGACAGGATGAACACTGAAGCTTTCTTT. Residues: CSVPDRMNTEAFF.

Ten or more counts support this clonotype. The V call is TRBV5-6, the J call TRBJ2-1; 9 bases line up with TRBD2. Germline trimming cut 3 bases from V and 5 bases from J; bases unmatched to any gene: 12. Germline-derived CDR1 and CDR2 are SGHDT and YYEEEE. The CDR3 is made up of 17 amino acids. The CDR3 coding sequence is TGTGCCAGCAGCTCTAACTTAGCGGGGGACCTCCACAATGAGCAGTTCTTC. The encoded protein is CASSSNLAGDLHNEQFF.

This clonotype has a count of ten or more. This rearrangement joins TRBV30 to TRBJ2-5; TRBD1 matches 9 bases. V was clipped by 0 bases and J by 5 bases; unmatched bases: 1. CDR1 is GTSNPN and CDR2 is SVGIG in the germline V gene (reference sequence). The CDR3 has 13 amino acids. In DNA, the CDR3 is TGTGCCTGGAGTGTACAGGGGGCTGAGACCCAGTACTTC. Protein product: CAWSVQGAETQYF.

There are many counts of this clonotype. CDR3 loop: CSAGSGNTIYF. The DNA for the CDR3 is TGCAGTGCTGGCTCTGGAAACACCATATATTTT. The gene calls are TRBV20-1 and TRBJ1-3; the D is unclear. Deletions cut 5 bases from V and 0 bases from J, with 2 bases between. The V gene's germline CDR1 is DFQATT and CDR2 SNEGSKA (reference sequence). This CDR3 is 11 amino acids long.

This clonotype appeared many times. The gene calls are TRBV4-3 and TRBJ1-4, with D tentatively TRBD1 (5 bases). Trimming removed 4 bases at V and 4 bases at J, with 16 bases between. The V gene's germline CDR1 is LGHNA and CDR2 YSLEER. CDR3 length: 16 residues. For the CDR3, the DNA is TGCGCCAGCAGCCCAAACGAGGGGTCGGGTAATGAAAAACTGTTTTTT. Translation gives CASSPNEGSGNEKLFF.

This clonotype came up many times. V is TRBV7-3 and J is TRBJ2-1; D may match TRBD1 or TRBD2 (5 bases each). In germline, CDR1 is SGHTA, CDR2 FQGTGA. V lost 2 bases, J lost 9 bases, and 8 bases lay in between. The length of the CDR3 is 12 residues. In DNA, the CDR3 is TGTGCCAGCAGCTTAGATGGGGGTGAGCAGTTCTTC. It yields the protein CASSLDGGEQFF.

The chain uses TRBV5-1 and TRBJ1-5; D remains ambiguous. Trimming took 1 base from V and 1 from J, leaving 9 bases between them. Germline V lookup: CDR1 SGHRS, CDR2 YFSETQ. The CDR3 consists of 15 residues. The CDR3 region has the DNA TGCGCCAGCAGCTTGACAGTTGGGAGCAATCAGCCCCAGCATTTT. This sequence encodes CASSLTVGSNQPQHF.

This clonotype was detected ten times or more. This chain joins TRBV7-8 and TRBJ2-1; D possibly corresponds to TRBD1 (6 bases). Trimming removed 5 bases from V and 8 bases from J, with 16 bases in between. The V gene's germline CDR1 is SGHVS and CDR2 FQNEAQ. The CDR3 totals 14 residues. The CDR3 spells CASSNWTAVDEQFF. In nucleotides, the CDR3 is TGTGCCAGCAGCAATTGGACAGCGGTAGATGAGCAGTTCTTC.